A single sample is the source of the 18 T cell receptor beta chains below, sequenced in a study of CD8 T cells in ankylosing spondylitis (dated by TCRdb to about 2017). Libraries came from 5' RACE. Sequenced using an Illumina HiSeq 2500. TCRdb reanalyzed the raw reads on its own, using fastp at Q25 for trimming and MiXCR for clone calling, and kept in-frame beta chains. Each CDR3 protein appears once, grouped with its most common genes and DNA. Recorded for this sample are tens of thousands of distinct CDR3 sequences; about 11% of them occurred a single time. The ten largest clones add up to about 1.4% of the sample. Source material: blood, either unsorted or a sorted T cell fraction (not recorded which). These receptors originate from a male donor with ankylosing spondylitis or in good health (not recorded which).

The rearrangement uses TRBV11-2 and TRBJ1-2, with 8 nucleotides matching TRBD1. Trimming took 5 bases from V and 13 from J; bases not matched to a gene: 9. CDR3 length equals 12 residues. Germline V CDR1 and CDR2: SGHAT, FQNNGV. The CDR3 reads CASSPGGPALTF. The CDR3 coding sequence is TGTGCCAGCAGCCCAGGGGGCCCGGCTCTCACCTTC. Based on the CDR3 plus reference TRBV11-2 and TRBJ1-2, the full variable domain is EAGVAQSPRYKIIEKRQSVAFWCNPISGHATLYWYQQILGQGPKLLIQFQNNGVVDDSQLPKDRFSAERLKGVDSTLKIQPAKLEDSAVYLCASSPGGPALTFGSGTRLTVV.

In its sample, this clonotype was seen many times. The rearrangement uses TRBV11-2 and TRBJ2-5; 7 nucleotides match TRBD2. The CDR3 length is 14 residues. The germline V gene encodes CDR1 SGHAT and CDR2 FQNNGV. Unmatched junction bases numbered 10, after V lost 8 bases and J lost 4 bases. CDR3 sequence (DNA): TGTGCCAGCTCCGCATTCGGGGAGGGAGAGACCCAGTACTTC. Translation gives CASSAFGEGETQYF. Drawing the rest from reference TRBV11-2 and TRBJ2-5, the complete variable domain is EAGVAQSPRYKIIEKRQSVAFWCNPISGHATLYWYQQILGQGPKLLIQFQNNGVVDDSQLPKDRFSAERLKGVDSTLKIQPAKLEDSAVYLCASSAFGEGETQYFGPGTRLLVL.

This clonotype was detected ten times or more. The chain couples TRBV12-3 or TRBV12-4 to TRBJ2-7, with D maybe TRBD1 (5 bases). This CDR3 spans 14 amino acids. V lost 6 bases and J 0 bases, leaving 12 bases between the germline ends. The CDR3 bases are TGTGCCAGCAGCACCAACAGGCTCTCCTACGAGCAGTACTTC. Translating it yields CASSTNRLSYEQYF.

This clonotype was found many times. V usage is TRBV5-1 and J usage is TRBJ1-1; D is unresolved. The CDR3 runs 13 residues. Looked up from germline, CDR1 is SGHRS and CDR2 is YFSETQ. V was cut by 0 bases and J by 0 bases, with 3 bases left in between. CDR3 residues: CASSLVVNTEAFF. DNA for the CDR3: TGCGCCAGCAGCTTGGTGGTGAACACTGAAGCTTTCTTT. Together with reference TRBV5-1 and TRBJ1-1, the CDR3 gives the full variable domain: KAGVTQTPRYLIKTRGQQVTLSCSPISGHRSVSWYQQTPGQGLQFLFEYFSETQRNKGNFPGRFSGRQFSNSRSEMNVSTLELGDSALYLCASSLVVNTEAFFGQGTRLTVV.

At least ten counts were recorded for this clonotype. The chain uses TRBV28 and TRBJ1-2; 12 nucleotides align to TRBD1. The CDR3 has 15 residues. J lost 8 bases, V lost 6 bases, and 10 bases had no gene match. The V gene's germline CDR1 is MDHEN and CDR2 SYDVKM. The chain's CDR3 is CASRVPGQGAGGYTF. CDR3 bases: TGTGCCAGCAGGGTCCCGGGACAGGGGGCAGGGGGCTACACCTTC.

This clonotype was picked up many times. The V gene is TRBV11-3, the J gene TRBJ2-1; D is uncertain. Germline V gene data show CDR1 as SGHNT and CDR2 as YENEEA. Trimming shortened V by 3 bases and J by 0 bases, and 6 bases separated the two germline ends. CDR3 length equals 14 residues. The CDR3 nucleotides are TGTGCCAGCAGCTTGGAGAGCTCCTACAATGAGCAGTTCTTC. It yields the protein CASSLESSYNEQFF.

This clonotype was seen once. This clone may be a read error of a much larger clone one base away. This chain connects TRBV12-3 or TRBV12-4 to TRBJ2-2; D not resolved. This CDR3 is built from 14 residues. CDR3 in DNA: TGTGCCAACAGTTCTGGGGTAGCTTCGAGGGAGCTGTTTTTT. Protein sequence: CANSSGVASRELFF.

There are many counts of this clonotype. The chain's CDR3 is CASSLPPATTYNEQFF. As DNA, the CDR3 is TGTGCCAGCAGCTTGCCCCCAGCGACCACCTACAATGAGCAGTTCTTC. The chain links TRBV5-6 to TRBJ2-1; no reliable D call. The V gene's germline CDR1 is SGHDT and CDR2 YYEEEE. CDR3 length: 16 residues. V was trimmed by 1 base and J by 2 bases, leaving 13 bases between them.

V and J are TRBV7-6 and TRBJ2-3; TRBD2 aligns across 12 bases. The V gene's germline CDR1 is SGHVS and CDR2 FNYEAQ. J was trimmed by 4 bases and V by 2 bases; bases with no gene match: 10. The CDR3 sequence is 18 residues long. The CDR3 here is CASSLRASGGAYPDTQYF. CDR3 DNA sequence: TGTGCCAGCAGCTTAAGGGCTAGCGGGGGGGCCTATCCAGATACGCAGTATTTT.

In its sample, this clonotype was seen many times. The chain combines TRBV29-1 with TRBJ2-3; D not certain. The CDR3 is 13 amino acids. Per the germline V gene, CDR1 is SQVTM and CDR2 is ANQGSEA. V lost 3 bases and J lost 0, with 7 bases in between. CDR3 loop: CSVDPDSTDTQYF. The CDR3 DNA reads TGCAGCGTTGACCCAGATAGCACAGATACGCAGTATTTT.

J is TRBJ1-4 and V is TRBV27; D is ambiguous. This CDR3 is 15 amino acids long. The germline CDR1 and CDR2 sequences are MNHEY and SMNVEV (reference sequence). Trimming left V 0 bases short and J 4 bases short, with 9 bases between. Written as DNA, the CDR3 is TGTGCCAGCAGTTTATCGGAGACGGGTAATGAAAAACTGTTTTTT. Translation: CASSLSETGNEKLFF.

This clonotype was picked up many times. The chain uses TRBV29-1 and TRBJ1-1; D uncertain. V was pared by 5 bases and J by 0 bases, with 10 bases between. The CDR3 is made up of 13 amino acids. Germline CDR1 and CDR2: SQVTM and ANQGSEA. In DNA, the CDR3 is TGCAGCGTTAAGGGAGGCATGAACACTGAAGCTTTCTTT. Its protein is CSVKGGMNTEAFF.

This clonotype was seen repeatedly, ten times or more. The rearrangement joins TRBV7-7 to TRBJ2-5; D is possibly TRBD1 or TRBD2 (5 bases each). The germline V gene has CDR1 SSHAT and CDR2 FNYEAQ (reference sequence). This CDR3 has 13 amino acids. V was trimmed by 5 bases and J by 3 bases, leaving 10 bases between them. CDR3 nucleotide sequence: TGTGCCAGCAGCCCCGGGACGGAAGAGACCCAGTACTTC. Translation gives CASSPGTEETQYF.

The chain uses TRBV27 and TRBJ2-1, with 16 nucleotides matching TRBD2. Germline V lookup: CDR1 MNHEY, CDR2 SMNVEV (reference sequence). The CDR3 has 15 residues. The V segment lost 5 bases and the J segment 9 bases; nucleotides outside the gene matches: 4. CDR3 coding DNA: TGTGCCAGCAGTCCCGGGACTAGCGGGGGGGCTGAGCAGTTCTTC. Its protein is CASSPGTSGGAEQFF.

This clonotype was counted at least ten times. The V gene is TRBV5-1, the J gene TRBJ2-3, with D perhaps TRBD1 or TRBD2 (6 bases each). Trimming left V 3 bases short and J 2 bases short, with 13 bases between. Germline V gives CDR1 SGHRS, CDR2 YFSETQ. This CDR3 is built from 15 residues. The CDR3 is CASSWRGDNTDTQYF. CDR3 nucleotides: TGCGCCAGCAGCTGGAGGGGGGACAACACAGATACGCAGTATTTT.

This clonotype showed up many times. This chain uses TRBV5-1 with TRBJ2-3; perhaps TRBD2 as D (5 bases). V gave up 2 bases and J gave up 5 bases, with 12 bases separating them. Per the germline V gene, CDR1 is SGHRS and CDR2 is YFSETQ. This CDR3 spans 14 amino acids. The CDR3 reads CASSFRWERDTQYF. DNA for the CDR3: TGCGCCAGCAGCTTTCGGTGGGAGAGAGATACGCAGTATTTT.

This clonotype occurred many times. The rearrangement links TRBV27 to TRBJ2-3; D may be TRBD1 or TRBD2 (5 bases each). Per germline, CDR1 MNHEY and CDR2 SMNVEV (reference sequence). V was shortened by 7 bases and J by 6 bases, with 26 bases between the two germline ends. This CDR3 region has 17 residues. This chain's CDR3 is CASNTRWGRKNPDTQYF. For the CDR3, the DNA is TGTGCCAGCAACACCCGTTGGGGGAGAAAAAATCCGGATACGCAGTATTTT.

Ten or more counts support this clonotype. The V and J genes are TRBV3-1 and TRBJ1-2, with a weak D call TRBD1 (5 bases). CDR3 length equals 14 residues. CDR1 is LGHDT, CDR2 YNNKEL, per germline (reference sequence). V lost 0 bases, J lost 4 bases, and 9 bases lay in between. The DNA for the CDR3 is TGTGCCAGCAGCCAAGAATGGGACTCCTATGGCTACACCTTC. Translated, it gives CASSQEWDSYGYTF.